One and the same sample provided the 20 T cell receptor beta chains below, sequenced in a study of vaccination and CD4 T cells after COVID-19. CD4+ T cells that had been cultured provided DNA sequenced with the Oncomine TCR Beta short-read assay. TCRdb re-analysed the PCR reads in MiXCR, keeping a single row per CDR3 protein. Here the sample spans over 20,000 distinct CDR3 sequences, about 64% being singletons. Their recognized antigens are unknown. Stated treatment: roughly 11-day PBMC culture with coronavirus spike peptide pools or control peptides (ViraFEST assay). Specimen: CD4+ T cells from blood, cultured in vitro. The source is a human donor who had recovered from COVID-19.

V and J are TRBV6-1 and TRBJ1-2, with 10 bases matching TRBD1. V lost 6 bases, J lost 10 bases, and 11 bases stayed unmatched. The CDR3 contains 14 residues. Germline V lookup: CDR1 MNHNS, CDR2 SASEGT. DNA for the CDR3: TGTGCCAGCAGCCGGGACAGGGGAGGAACCGACTACACCTTC. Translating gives CASSRDRGGTDYTF.

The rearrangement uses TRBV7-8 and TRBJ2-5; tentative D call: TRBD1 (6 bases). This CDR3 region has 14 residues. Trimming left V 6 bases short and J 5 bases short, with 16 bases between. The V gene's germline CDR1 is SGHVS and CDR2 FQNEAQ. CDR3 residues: CASSPQGIRETQYF. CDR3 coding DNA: TGTGCCAGCAGTCCTCAGGGGATTCGGGAGACCCAGTACTTC.

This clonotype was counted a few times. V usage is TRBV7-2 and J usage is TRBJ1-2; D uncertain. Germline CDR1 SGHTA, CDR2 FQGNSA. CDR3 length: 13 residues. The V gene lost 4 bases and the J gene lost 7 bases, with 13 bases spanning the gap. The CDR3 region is CASSSAVGTGYTF. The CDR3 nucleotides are TGTGCCAGCAGCTCAGCTGTAGGCACTGGCTACACCTTC.

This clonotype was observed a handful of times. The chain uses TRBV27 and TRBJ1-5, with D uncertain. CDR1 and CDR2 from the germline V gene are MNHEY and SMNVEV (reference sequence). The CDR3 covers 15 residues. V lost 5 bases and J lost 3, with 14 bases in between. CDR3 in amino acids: CASSLFLDNNQPQHF. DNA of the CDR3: TGTGCCAGCAGTCTATTCCTAGATAACAATCAGCCCCAGCATTTT.

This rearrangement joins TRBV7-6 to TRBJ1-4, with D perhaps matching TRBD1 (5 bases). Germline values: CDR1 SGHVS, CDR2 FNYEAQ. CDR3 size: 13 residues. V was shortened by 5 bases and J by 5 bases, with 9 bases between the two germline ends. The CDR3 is CASSPRTNEKLFF. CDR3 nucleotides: TGTGCCAGCAGCCCGAGGACAAATGAAAAACTGTTTTTT.

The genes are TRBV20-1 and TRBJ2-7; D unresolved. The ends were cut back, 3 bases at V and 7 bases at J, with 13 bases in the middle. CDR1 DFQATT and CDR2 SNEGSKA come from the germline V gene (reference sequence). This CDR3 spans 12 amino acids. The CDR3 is CSARIGIGEQYF. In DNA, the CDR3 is TGCAGTGCTAGGATAGGAATTGGGGAGCAGTACTTC.

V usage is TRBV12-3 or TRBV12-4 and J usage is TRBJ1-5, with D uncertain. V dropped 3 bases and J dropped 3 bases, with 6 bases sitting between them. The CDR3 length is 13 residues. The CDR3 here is CASSFRHNQPQHF. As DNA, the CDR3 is TGTGCCAGCAGTTTCCGACACAATCAGCCCCAGCATTTT.

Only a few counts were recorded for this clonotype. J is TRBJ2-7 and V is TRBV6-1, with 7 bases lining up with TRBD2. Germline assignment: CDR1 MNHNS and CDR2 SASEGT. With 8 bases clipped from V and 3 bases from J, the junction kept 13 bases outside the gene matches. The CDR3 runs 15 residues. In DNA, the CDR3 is TGTGCCAGCCAGTCTAGAGCTAGCGGAGGCTACGAGCAGTACTTC. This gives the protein CASQSRASGGYEQYF.

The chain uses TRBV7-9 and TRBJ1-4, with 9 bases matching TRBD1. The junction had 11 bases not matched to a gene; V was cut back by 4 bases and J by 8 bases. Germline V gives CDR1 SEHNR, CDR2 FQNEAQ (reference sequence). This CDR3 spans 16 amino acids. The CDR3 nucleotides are TGTGCCAGCAGCTACCTACCCGGGACAGGGAACGAAAAACTGTTTTTT. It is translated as CASSYLPGTGNEKLFF.

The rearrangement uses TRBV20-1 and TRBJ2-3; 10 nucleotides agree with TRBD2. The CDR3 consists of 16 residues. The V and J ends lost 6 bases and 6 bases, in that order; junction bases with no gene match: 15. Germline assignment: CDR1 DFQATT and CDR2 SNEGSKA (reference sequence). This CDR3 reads CSAVEGLAVFKDTQYF. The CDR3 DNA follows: TGCAGTGCCGTAGAAGGACTAGCGGTCTTCAAGGATACGCAGTATTTT.

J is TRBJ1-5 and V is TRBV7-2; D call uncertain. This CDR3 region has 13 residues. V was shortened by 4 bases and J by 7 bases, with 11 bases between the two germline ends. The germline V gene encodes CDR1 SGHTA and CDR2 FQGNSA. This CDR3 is CASSWDEWQPQHF. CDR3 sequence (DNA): TGTGCCAGCAGCTGGGATGAGTGGCAGCCCCAGCATTTT.

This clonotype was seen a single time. The CDR3 protein is CSATRGNTEAFF. Here the CDR3 DNA reads TGCAGTGCAACCAGGGGGAACACTGAAGCTTTCTTT. The chain has TRBV20-1 and TRBJ1-1; D is possibly TRBD1 (6 bases). The germline V gene has CDR1 DFQATT and CDR2 SNEGSKA (reference sequence). Trimming pared 6 bases from V and 1 base from J, leaving 9 bases between. CDR3 size: 12 residues.

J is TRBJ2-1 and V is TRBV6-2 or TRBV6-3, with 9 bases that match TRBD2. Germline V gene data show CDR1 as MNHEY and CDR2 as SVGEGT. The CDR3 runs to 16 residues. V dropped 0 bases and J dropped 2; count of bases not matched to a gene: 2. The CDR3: CASSYSSGGTYNEQFF. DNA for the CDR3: TGTGCCAGCAGTTACTCTAGCGGGGGTACCTACAATGAGCAGTTCTTC.

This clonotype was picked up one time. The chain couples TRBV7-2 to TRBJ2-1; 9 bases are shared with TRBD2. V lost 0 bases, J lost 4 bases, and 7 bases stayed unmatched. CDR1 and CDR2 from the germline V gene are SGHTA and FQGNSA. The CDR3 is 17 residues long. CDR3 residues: CASSLASLAGLYNEQFF. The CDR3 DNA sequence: TGTGCCAGCAGCTTAGCGTCCCTAGCGGGATTATACAATGAGCAGTTCTTC.

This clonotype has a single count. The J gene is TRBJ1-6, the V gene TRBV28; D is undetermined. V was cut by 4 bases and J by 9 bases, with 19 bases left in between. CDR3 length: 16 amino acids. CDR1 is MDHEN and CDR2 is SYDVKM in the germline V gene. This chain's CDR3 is CASSSGRRERGSPLHF. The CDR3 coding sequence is TGTGCCAGCAGTTCCGGACGGAGGGAGAGAGGTTCACCCCTCCACTTT.

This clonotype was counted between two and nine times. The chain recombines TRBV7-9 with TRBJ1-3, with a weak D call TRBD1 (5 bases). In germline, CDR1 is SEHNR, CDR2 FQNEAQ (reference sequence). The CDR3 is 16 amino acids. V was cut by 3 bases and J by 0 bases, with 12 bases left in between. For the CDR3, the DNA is TGTGCCAGCAGCTTTCCAGGGCCGCGCTCTGGAAACACCATATATTTT. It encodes CASSFPGPRSGNTIYF.

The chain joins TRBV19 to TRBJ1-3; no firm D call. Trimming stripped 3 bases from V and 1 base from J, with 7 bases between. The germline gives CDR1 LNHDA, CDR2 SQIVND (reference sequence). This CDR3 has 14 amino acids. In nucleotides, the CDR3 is TGTGCCAGTAGTATTGAGGCTTCTGGAAACACCATATATTTT. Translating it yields CASSIEASGNTIYF. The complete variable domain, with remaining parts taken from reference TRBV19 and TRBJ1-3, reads DGGITQSPKYLFRKEGQNVTLSCEQNLNHDAMYWYRQDPGQGLRLIYYSQIVNDFQKGDIAEGYSVSREKKESFPLTVTSAQKNPTAFYLCASSIEASGNTIYFGEGSWLTVV.

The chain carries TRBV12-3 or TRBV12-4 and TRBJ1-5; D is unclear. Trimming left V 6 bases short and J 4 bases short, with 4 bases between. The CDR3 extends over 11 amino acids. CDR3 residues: CASSVNQPQHF. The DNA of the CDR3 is TGTGCCAGCAGCGTAAATCAGCCCCAGCATTTT.

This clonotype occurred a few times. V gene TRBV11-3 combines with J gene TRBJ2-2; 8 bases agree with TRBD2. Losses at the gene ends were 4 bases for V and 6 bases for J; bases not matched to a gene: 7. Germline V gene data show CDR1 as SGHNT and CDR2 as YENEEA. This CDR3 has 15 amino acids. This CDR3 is CASSWGLVGAGELFF. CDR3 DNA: TGTGCCAGCAGCTGGGGACTAGTCGGCGCCGGGGAGCTGTTTTTT.

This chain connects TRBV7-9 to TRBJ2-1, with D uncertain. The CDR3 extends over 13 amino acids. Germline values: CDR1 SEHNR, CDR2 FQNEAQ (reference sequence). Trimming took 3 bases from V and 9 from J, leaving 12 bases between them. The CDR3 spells CASSFRSSFEQFF. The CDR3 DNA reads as TGTGCCAGCAGCTTTCGTTCTAGTTTTGAGCAGTTCTTC.